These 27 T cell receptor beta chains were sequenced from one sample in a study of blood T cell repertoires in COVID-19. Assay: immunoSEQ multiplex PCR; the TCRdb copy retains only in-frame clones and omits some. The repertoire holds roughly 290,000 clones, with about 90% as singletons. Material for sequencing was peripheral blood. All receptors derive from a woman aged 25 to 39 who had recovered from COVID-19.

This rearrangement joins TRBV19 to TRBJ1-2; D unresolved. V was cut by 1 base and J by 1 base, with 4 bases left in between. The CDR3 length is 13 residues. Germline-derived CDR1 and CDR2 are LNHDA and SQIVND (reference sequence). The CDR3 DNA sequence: TGTGCCAGTAGTATAGCCTTTAACTATGGCTACACCTTC. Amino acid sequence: CASSIAFNYGYTF.

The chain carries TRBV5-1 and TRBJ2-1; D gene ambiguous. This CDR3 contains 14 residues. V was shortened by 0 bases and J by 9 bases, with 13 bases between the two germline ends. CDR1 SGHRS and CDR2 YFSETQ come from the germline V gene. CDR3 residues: CASSLAPGSPEQFF. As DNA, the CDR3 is TGCGCCAGCAGCTTGGCACCGGGTTCGCCTGAGCAGTTCTTC.

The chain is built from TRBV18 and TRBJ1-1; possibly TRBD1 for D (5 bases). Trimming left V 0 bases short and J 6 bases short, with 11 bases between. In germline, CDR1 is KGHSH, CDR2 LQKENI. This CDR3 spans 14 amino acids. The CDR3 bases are TGTGCCAGCTCACCACCCGCAGGGTGGGCTGAAGCTTTCTTT. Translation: CASSPPAGWAEAFF.

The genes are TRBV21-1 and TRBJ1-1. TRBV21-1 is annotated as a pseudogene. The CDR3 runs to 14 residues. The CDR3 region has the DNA TGTGCCAGCAGCAAAGTCTATATGAACACTGAAGCTTTCTTT. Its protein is CASSKVYMNTEAFF.

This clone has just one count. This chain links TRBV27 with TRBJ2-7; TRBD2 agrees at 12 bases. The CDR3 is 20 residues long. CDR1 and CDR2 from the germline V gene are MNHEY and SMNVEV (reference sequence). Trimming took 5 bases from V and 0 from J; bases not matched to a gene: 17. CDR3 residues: CASSPRGGTSGRAASYEQYF. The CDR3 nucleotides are TGTGCCAGCAGTCCCCGCGGGGGGACTAGCGGGCGTGCGGCCTCCTACGAGCAGTACTTC.

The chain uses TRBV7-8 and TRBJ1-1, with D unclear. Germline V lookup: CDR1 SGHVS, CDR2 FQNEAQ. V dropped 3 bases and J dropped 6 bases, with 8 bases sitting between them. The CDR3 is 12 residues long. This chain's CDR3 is CASSFKGAEAFF. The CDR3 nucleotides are TGTGCCAGCAGCTTTAAGGGAGCTGAAGCTTTCTTT.

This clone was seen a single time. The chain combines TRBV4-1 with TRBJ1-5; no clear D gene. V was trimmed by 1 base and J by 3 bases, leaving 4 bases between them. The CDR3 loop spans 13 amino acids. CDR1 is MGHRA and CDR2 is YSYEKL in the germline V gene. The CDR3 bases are TGCGCCAGCAGCCAAGCTACCAATCAGCCCCAGCATTTT. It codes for CASSQATNQPQHF.

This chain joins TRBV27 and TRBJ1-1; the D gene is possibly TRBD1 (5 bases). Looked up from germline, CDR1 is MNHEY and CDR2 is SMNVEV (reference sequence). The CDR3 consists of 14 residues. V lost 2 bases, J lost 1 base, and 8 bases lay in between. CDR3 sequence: CASSLNGGNTEAFF. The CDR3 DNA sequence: TGTGCCAGCAGTTTAAACGGGGGGAACACTGAAGCTTTCTTT.

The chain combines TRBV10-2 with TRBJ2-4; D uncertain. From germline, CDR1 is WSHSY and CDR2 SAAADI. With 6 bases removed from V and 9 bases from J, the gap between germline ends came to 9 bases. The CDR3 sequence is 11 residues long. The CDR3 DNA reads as TGCGCCAGCAGAGATCAGGTCATTCAGTACTTC. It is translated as CASRDQVIQYF.

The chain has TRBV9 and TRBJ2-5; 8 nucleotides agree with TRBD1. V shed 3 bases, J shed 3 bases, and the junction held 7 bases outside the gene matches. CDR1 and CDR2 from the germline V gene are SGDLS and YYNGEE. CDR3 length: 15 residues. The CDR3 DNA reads TGTGCCAGCAGCGCCTCCCTGGACAGGGAAGAGACCCAGTACTTC. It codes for CASSASLDREETQYF. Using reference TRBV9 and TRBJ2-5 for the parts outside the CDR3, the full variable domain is DSGVTQTPKHLITATGQRVTLRCSPRSGDLSVYWYQQSLDQGLQFLIQYYNGEERAKGNILERFSAQQFPDLHSELNLSSLELGDSALYFCASSASLDREETQYFGPGTRLLVL.

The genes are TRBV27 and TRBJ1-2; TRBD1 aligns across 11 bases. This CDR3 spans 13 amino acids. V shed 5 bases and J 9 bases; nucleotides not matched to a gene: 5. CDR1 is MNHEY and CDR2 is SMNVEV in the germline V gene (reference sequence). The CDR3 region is CASSIRTGGSYTF. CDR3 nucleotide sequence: TGTGCCAGCAGTATTAGGACAGGGGGCAGCTACACCTTC.

Here the CDR3 reads CATLGTDNEQFF. DNA for the CDR3: TGTGCCACCCTGGGGACAGACAATGAGCAGTTCTTC. The chain carries TRBV24-1 and TRBJ2-1; 7 nucleotides align to TRBD1. Germline V gives CDR1 KGHDR, CDR2 SFDVKD. Trimming at V came to 9 bases and at J to 5 bases, leaving 3 bases not matched to a gene. This CDR3 has 12 amino acids.

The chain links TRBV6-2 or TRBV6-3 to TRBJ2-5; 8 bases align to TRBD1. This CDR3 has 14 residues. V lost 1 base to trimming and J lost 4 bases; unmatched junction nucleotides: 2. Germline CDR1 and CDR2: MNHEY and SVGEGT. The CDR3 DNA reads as TGTGCCAGCAGTTACTTAGACAGGGGAGAGACCCAGTACTTC. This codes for CASSYLDRGETQYF.

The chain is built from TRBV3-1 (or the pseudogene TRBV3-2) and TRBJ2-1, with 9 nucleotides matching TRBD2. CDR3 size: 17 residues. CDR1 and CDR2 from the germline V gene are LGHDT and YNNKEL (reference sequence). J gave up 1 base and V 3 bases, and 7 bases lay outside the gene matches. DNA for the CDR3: TGTGCCAGCAGCCATTATAGCGGGGGATCATCCTACAATGAGCAGTTCTTC. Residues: CASSHYSGGSSYNEQFF.

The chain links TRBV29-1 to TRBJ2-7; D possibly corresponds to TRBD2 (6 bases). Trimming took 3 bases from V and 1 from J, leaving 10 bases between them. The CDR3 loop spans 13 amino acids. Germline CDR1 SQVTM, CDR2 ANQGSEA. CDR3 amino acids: CSVDGGASYEQYF. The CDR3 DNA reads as TGCAGCGTTGACGGAGGGGCATCCTACGAGCAGTACTTC.

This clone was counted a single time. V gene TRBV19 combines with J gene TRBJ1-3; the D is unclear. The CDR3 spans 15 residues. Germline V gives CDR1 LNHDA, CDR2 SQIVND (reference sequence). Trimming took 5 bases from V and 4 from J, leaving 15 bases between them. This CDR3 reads CASSVDTGPGNTIYF. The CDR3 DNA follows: TGTGCCAGTAGTGTCGACACTGGTCCGGGAAACACCATATATTTT. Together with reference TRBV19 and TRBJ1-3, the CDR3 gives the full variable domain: DGGITQSPKYLFRKEGQNVTLSCEQNLNHDAMYWYRQDPGQGLRLIYYSQIVNDFQKGDIAEGYSVSREKKESFPLTVTSAQKNPTAFYLCASSVDTGPGNTIYFGEGSWLTVV.

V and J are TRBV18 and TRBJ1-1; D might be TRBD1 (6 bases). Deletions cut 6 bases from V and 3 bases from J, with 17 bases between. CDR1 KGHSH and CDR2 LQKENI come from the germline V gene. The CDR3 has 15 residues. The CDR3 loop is CASSSMAGAYTEAFF. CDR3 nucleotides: TGTGCCAGCTCCAGTATGGCGGGGGCCTACACTGAAGCTTTCTTT.

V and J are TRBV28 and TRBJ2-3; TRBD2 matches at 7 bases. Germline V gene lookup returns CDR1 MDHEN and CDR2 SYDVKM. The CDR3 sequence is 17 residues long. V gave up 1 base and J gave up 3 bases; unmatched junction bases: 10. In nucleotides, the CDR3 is TGTGCCAGCAGTTTATCTTTAGGGGAGGGCGAGACAGATACGCAGTATTTT. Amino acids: CASSLSLGEGETDTQYF.

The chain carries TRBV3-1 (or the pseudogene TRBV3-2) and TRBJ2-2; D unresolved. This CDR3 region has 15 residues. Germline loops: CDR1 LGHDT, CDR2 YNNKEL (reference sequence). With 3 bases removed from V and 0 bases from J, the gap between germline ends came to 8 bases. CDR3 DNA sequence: TGTGCCAGCAGCCAGCACATCACGAACACCGGGGAGCTGTTTTTT. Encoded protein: CASSQHITNTGELFF.

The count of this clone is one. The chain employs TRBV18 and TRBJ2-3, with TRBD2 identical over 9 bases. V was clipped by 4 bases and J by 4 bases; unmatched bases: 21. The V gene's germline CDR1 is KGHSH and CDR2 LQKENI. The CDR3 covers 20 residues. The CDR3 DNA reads TGTGCCAGCTCACGCAGGGACCTCTTACCGGGACTAGCTTTCGCAGATACGCAGTATTTT. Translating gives CASSRRDLLPGLAFADTQYF. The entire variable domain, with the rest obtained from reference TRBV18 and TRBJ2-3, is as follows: NAGVMQNPRHLVRRRGQEARLRCSPMKGHSHVYWYRQLPEEGLKFMVYLQKENIIDESGMPKERFSAEFPKEGPSILRIQQVVRGDSAAYFCASSRRDLLPGLAFADTQYFGPGTRLTVL.

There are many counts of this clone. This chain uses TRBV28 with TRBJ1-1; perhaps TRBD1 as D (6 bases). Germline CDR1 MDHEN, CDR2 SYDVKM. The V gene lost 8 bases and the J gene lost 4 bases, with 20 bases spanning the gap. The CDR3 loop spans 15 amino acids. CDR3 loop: CASPSSTGPTTEAFF. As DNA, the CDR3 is TGTGCCAGCCCCTCGTCCACAGGGCCGACCACTGAAGCTTTCTTT. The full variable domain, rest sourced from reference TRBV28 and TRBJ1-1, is DVKVTQSSRYLVKRTGEKVFLECVQDMDHENMFWYRQDPGLGLRLIYFSYDVKMKEKGDIPEGYSVSREKKERFSLILESASTNQTSMYLCASPSSTGPTTEAFFGQGTRLTVV.

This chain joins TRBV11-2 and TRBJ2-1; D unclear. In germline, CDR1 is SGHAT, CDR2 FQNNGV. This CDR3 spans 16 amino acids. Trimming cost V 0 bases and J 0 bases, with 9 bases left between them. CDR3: CASSLDSASSYNEQFF. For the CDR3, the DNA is TGTGCCAGCAGCTTAGATTCGGCTAGCTCCTACAATGAGCAGTTCTTC.

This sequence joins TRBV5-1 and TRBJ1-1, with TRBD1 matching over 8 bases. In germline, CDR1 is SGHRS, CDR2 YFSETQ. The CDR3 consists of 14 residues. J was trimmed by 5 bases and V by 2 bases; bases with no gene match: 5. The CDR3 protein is CASSFGQGVTEAFF. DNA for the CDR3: TGCGCCAGCAGCTTCGGACAGGGAGTAACTGAAGCTTTCTTT.

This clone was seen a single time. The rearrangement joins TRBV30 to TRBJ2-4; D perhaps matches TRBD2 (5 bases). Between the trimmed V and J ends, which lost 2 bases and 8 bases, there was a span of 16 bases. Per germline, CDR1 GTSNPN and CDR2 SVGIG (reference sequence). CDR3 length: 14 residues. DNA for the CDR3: TGTGCCTGGAGTCTCTCGGCCCTCGGGGACATTCAGTACTTC. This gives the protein CAWSLSALGDIQYF.

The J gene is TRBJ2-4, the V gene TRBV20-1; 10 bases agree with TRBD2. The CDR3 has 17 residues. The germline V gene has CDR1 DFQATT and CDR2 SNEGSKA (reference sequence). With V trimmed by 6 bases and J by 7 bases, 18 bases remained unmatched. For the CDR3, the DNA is TGCAGTGCCAGTACTATAGCGGGGGGACCTACATGGAACATTCAGTACTTC. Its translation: CSASTIAGGPTWNIQYF.

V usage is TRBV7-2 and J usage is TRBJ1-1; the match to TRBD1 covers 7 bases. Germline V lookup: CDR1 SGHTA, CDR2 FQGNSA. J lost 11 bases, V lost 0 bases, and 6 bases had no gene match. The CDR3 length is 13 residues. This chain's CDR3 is CASSLAVTGTAFF. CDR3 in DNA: TGTGCCAGCAGCTTAGCGGTGACAGGGACCGCTTTCTTT.

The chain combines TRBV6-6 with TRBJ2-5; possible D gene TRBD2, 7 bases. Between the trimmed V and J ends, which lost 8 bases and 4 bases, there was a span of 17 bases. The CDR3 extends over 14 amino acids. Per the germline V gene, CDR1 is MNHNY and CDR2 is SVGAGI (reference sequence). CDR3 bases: TGTGCCAGCCTCTGGGGGGGCGAGGGAGAGACCCAGTACTTC. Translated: CASLWGGEGETQYF.